The sequence of this T cell receptor (beta chain) was determined in a study of cytomegalovirus exposure and HLA in healthy donors. Whole-study findings and limits: Earlier analysis yielded a pattern in which most TCR beta V segments were productive about 87% or about 30% of the time. Cytomegalovirus status was reportedly diagnosed by the classifier with high specificity and sensitivity. Most sequenced TCRs were rare (though some public TCRs occurred in many donors). Later analysis suggested links between common viral pathogens and several top significant clusters.

The PCR contained 60 Vbeta and 13 Jbeta primers. Profiling relied on immunoSEQ multiplex PCR, and the TCRdb table lists in-frame clones only, not all of them. The sample records about 120,000 clones, around 66% being singletons. The V gene lost 3 bases and the J gene lost 10 bases, with 7 bases spanning the gap. The CDR3 runs to 11 residues. CDR1 is WSHSY, CDR2 SAAADI, per germline. Regarding this clone: Its target is unknown.

The clonotype comes from a man aged 18 to 35 in good health and CMV-seronegative. The chain uses TRBV10-2 and TRBJ2-1; D is undetermined. The sequenced sample was PBMCs. The CDR3 bases are TGCGCCAGCAGTGATAACTGGGAGCAGTTCTTC. Residues: CASSDNWEQFF.